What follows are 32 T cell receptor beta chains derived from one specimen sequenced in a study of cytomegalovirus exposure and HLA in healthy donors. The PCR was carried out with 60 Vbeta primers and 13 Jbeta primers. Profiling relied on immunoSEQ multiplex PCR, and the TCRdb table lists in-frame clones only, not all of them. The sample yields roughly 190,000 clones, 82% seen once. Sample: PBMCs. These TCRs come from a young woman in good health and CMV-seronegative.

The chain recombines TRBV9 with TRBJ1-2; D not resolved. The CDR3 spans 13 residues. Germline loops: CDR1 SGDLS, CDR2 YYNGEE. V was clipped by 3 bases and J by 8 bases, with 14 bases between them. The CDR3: CASSESHNRGYTF. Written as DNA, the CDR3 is TGTGCCAGCAGCGAATCCCATAATCGGGGCTACACCTTC.

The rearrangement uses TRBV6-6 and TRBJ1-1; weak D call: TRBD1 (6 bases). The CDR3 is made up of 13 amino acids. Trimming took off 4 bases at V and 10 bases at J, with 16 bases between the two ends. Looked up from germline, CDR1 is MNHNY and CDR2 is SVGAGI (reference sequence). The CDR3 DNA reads TGTGCCAGCAGTTTGCAGGGGAGAGGGCCAGCTTTCTTT. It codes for CASSLQGRGPAFF.

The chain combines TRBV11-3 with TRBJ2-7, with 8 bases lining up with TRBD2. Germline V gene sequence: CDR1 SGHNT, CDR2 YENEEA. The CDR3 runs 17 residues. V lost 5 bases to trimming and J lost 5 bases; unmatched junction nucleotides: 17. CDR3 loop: CASSPIRRERERDEQYF. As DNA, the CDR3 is TGTGCCAGCAGCCCCATCCGGAGGGAGCGGGAGAGGGACGAGCAGTACTTC.

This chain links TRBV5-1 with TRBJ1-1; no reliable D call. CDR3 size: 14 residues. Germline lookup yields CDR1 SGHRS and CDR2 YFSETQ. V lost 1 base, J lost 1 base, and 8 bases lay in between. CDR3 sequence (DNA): TGCGCCAGCAGCTTGAGACGGGGGAACACTGAAGCTTTCTTT. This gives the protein CASSLRRGNTEAFF.

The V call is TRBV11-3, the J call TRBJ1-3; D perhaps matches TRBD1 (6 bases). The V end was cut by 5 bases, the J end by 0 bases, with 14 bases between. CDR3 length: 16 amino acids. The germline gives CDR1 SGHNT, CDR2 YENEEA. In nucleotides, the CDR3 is TGTGCCAGCAGCCAGGGGACGGCCGTCTCTGGAAACACCATATATTTT. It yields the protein CASSQGTAVSGNTIYF.

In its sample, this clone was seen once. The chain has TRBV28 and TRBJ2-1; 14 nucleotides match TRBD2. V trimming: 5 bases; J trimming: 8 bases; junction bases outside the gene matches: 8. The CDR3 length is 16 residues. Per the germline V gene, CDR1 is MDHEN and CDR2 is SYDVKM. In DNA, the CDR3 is TGTGCCAGCAGTATTCTGACTAGCGGGAGGGCCTATGAGCAGTTCTTC. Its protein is CASSILTSGRAYEQFF.

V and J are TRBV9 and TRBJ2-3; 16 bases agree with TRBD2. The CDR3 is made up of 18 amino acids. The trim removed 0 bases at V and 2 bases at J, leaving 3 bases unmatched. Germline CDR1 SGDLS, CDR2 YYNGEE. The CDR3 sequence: CASSVVGTSGRATDTQYF. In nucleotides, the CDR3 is TGTGCCAGCAGCGTAGTCGGGACTAGCGGGAGGGCCACAGATACGCAGTATTTT.

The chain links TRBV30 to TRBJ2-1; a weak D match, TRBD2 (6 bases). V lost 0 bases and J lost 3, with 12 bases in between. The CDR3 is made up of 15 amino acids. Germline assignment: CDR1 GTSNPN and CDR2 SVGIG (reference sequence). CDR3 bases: TGTGCCTGGAGTGTTTCGGGGGTAAACTACAATGAGCAGTTCTTC. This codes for CAWSVSGVNYNEQFF. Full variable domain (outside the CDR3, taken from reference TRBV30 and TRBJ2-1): SQTIHQWPATLVQPVGSPLSLECTVEGTSNPNLYWYRQAAGRGLQLLFYSVGIGQISSEVPQNLSASRPQDRQFILSSKKLLLSDSGFYLCAWSVSGVNYNEQFFGPGTRLTVL.

The CDR3 loop is CASSFPVPTWQQNTEAFF. The CDR3 DNA follows: TGTGCCAGCAGCTTTCCCGTACCGACTTGGCAGCAGAACACTGAAGCTTTCTTT. This chain links TRBV7-9 with TRBJ1-1; D gene unclear. The CDR3 loop spans 18 amino acids. Germline CDR1 and CDR2: SEHNR and FQNEAQ (reference sequence). Trimming left V 3 bases short and J 1 base short, with 21 bases between.

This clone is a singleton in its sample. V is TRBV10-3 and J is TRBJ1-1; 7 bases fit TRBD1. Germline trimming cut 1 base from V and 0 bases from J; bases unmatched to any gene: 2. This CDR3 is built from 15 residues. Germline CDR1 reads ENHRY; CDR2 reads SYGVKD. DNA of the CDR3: TGTGCCATCAGTGAGTTCGACAGGGTGAACACTGAAGCTTTCTTT. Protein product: CAISEFDRVNTEAFF.

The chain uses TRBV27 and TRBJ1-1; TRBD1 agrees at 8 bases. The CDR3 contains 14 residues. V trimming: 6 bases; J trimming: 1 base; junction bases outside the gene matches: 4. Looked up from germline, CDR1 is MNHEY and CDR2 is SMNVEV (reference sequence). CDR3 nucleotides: TGTGCCAGCAGAAGACAGGGGCCGAACACTGAAGCTTTCTTT. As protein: CASRRQGPNTEAFF.

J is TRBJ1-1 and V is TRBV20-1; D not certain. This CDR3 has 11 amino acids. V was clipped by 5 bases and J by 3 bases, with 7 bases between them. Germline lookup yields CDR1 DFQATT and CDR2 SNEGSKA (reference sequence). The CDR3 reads CSACGYTEAFF. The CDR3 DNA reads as TGCAGTGCTTGCGGGTACACTGAAGCTTTCTTT.

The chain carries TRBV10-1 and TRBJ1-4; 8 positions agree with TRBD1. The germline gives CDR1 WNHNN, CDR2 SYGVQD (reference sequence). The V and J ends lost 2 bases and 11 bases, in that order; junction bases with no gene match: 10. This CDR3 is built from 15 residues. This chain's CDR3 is CASSEMLPGQAKLFF. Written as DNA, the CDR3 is TGCGCCAGCAGTGAGATGCTTCCGGGACAGGCCAAACTGTTTTTT.

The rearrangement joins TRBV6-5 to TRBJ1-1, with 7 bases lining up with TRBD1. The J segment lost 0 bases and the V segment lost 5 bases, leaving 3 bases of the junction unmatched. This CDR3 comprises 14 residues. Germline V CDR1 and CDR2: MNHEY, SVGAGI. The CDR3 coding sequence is TGTGCCAGCAGTGTACAGGGGTTGAACACTGAAGCTTTCTTT. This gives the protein CASSVQGLNTEAFF.

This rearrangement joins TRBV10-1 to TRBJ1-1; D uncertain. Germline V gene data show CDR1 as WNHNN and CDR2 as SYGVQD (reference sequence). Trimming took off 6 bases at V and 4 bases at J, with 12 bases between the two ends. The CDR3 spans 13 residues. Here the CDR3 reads CASSPGGGTEAFF. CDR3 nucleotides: TGCGCCAGCAGCCCAGGAGGCGGCACTGAAGCTTTCTTT.

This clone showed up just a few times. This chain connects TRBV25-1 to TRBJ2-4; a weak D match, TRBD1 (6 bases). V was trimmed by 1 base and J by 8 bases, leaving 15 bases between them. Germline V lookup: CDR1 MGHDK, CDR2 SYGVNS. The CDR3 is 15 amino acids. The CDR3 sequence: CASSEFGQGRDIQYF. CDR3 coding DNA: TGTGCCAGCAGTGAATTCGGGCAGGGGAGAGACATTCAGTACTTC. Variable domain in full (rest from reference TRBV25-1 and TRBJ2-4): EADIYQTPRYLVIGTGKKITLECSQTMGHDKMYWYQQDPGMELHLIHYSYGVNSTEKGDLSSESTVSRIRTEHFPLTLESARPSHTSQYLCASSEFGQGRDIQYFGAGTRLSVL.

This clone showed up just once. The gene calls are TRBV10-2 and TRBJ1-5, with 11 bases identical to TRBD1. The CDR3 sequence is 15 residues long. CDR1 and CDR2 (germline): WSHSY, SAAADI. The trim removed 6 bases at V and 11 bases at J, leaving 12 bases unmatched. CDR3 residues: CASSSGQGAILAQHF. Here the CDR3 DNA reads TGCGCCAGCAGCTCCGGACAGGGGGCAATCTTAGCCCAGCATTTT.

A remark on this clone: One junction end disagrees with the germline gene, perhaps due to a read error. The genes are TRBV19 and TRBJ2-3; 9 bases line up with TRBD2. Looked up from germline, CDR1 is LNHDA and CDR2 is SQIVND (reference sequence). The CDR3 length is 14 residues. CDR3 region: CASKTGTSRDTQYF. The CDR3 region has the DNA TGTGCCAGTAAAACCGGGACTAGCAGAGATACGCAGTATTTT.

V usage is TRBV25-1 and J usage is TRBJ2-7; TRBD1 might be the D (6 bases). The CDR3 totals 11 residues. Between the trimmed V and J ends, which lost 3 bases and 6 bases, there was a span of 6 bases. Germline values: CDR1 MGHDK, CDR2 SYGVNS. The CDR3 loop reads CASSDRGEQYF. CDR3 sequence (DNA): TGTGCCAGCAGTGACAGGGGCGAGCAGTACTTC.

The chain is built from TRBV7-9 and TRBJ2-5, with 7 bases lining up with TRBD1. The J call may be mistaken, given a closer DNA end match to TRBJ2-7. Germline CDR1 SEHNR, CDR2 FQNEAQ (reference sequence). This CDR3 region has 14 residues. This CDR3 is CASSLADRWDEQYF. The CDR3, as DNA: TGTGCCAGCAGCTTAGCGGACAGGTGGGACGAGCAGTACTTC.

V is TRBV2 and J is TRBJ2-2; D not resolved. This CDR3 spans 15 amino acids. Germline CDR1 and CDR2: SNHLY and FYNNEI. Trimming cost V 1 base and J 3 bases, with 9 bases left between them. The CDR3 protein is CASSEEQSYTGELFF. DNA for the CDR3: TGTGCCAGCAGTGAAGAACAGAGCTACACCGGGGAGCTGTTTTTT.

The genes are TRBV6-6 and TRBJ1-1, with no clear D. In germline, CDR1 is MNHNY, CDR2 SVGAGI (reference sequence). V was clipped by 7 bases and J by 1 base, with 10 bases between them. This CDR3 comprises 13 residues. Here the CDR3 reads CASTTGKNTEAFF. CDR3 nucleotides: TGTGCCAGCACCACCGGGAAGAACACTGAAGCTTTCTTT.

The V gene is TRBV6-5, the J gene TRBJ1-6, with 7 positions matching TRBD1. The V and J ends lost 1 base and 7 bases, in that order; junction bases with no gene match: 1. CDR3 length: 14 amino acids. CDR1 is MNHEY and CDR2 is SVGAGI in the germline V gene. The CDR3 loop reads CASSYLGQNSPLHF. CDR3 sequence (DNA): TGTGCCAGCAGTTACTTGGGACAGAATTCACCCCTCCACTTT.

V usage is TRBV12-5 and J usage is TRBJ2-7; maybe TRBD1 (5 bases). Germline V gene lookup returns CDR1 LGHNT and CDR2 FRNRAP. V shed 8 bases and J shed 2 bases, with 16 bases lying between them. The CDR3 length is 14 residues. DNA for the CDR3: TGTGCTAGTTCGAGAGACAGAATTCCCTACGAGCAGTACTTC. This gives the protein CASSRDRIPYEQYF.

CDR3 DNA: TGCAGCGTTGAAGATCCTACGGGTACCTACGAGCAGTACTTC. Its translation: CSVEDPTGTYEQYF. The chain links TRBV29-1 to TRBJ2-7; no definite D call. CDR3 size: 14 residues. Trimming pared 0 bases from V and 2 bases from J, leaving 11 bases between. Germline V lookup: CDR1 SQVTM, CDR2 ANQGSEA.

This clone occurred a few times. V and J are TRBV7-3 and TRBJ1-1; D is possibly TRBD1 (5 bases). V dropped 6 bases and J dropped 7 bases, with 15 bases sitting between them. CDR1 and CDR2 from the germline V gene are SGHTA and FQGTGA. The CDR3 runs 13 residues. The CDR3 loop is CASSKIDSLEAFF. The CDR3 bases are TGTGCCAGCAGTAAAATCGACAGTCTTGAAGCTTTCTTT. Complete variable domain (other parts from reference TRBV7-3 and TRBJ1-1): GAGVSQTPSNKVTEKGKYVELRCDPISGHTALYWYRQSLGQGPEFLIYFQGTGAADDSGLPNDRFFAVRPEGSVSTLKIQRTERGDSAVYLCASSKIDSLEAFFGQGTRLTVV.

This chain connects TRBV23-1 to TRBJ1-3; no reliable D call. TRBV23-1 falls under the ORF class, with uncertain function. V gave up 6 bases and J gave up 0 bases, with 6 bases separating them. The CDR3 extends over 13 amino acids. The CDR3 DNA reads TGCGCCAGCAGACGGGACTCTGGAAACACCATATATTTT. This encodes CASRRDSGNTIYF.

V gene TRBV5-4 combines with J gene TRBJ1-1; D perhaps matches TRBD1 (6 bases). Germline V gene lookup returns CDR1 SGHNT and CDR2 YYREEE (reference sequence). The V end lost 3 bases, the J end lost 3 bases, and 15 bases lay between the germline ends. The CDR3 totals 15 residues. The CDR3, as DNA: TGTGCCAGCAGCTCCCGGGGGGGGGCGGACACTGAAGCTTTCTTT. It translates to CASSSRGGADTEAFF.

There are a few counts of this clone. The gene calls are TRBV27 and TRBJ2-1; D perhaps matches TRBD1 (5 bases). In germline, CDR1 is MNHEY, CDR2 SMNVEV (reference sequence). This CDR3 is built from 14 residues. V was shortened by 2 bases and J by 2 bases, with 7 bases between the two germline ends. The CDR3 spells CASSLIGAYNEQFF. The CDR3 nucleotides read TGTGCCAGCAGTTTAATAGGGGCCTACAATGAGCAGTTCTTC.

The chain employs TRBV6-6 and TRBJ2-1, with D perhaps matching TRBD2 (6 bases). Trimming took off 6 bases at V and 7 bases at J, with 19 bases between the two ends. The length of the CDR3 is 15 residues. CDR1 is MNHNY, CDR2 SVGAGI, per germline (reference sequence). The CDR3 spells CASSSGLLQGNEQFF. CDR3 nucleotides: TGTGCCAGCAGCTCGGGACTCCTCCAAGGAAATGAGCAGTTCTTC.

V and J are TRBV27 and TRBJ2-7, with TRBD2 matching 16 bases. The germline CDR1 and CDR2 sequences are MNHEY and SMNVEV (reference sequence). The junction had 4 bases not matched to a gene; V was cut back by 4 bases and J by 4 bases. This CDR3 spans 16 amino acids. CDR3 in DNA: TGTGCCAGCAGTTCCCTGGGACTAGCGGGAGGGTACGAGCAGTACTTC. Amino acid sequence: CASSSLGLAGGYEQYF.

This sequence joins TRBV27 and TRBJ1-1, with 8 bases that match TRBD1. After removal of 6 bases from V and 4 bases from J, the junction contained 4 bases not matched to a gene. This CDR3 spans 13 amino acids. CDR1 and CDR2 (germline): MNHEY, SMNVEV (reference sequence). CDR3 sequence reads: CASRRQGSTEAFF. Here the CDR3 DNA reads TGTGCCAGCAGACGACAGGGGAGCACTGAAGCTTTCTTT.